Sequencing of this TCR beta chain was carried out in a study of beta chain features in type 1 diabetes. Study-wide results and caveats: People with Type 1 diabetes carried modestly yet significantly shorter TCRB CDR3s in all four CD4+ subsets.

V shed 2 bases and J shed 7 bases, with 18 bases lying between them. The germline CDR1 and CDR2 sequences are LGHNA and YNFKEQ. The CDR3 extends over 16 amino acids. The investigators reverse transcribed all of the isolated RNA, so they sequenced expressed TCRB transcripts. Data came from immunoSEQ multiplex PCR; TCRdb stores just in-frame clones and leaves some out. The sample records about 190,000 clones, approximately 7.8% being singletons. This clone has just a few counts. Its target is not known. The specimen sequenced was central memory CD4+ T cells from blood. This TCR was recovered from a woman aged 40 to 50 with type 1 diabetes. The chain is built from TRBV4-2 and TRBJ2-1, with D possibly matching TRBD2 (6 bases). The DNA of the CDR3 is TGTGCCAGCAGCCAACCCGACAGAGGGGCGGGAAATGAGCAGTTCTTC. It yields the protein CASSQPDRGAGNEQFF.